Below are 25 T cell receptor beta chains sequenced from a single sample in a study of shared clonotypes between healthy human individuals. Assay: immunoSEQ multiplex PCR; the TCRdb copy retains only in-frame clones and omits some. The sample lists about 2.4 million clones; just over 90% were seen once. The sequenced sample consisted of naive CD4+ T cells sorted from blood. Subset: CD45RA+ positively selected. The source is a man aged 18 to 29 in good health.

In the case of this clone: Distinct nucleotide sequences in the sample also encode this CDR3. The rearrangement joins TRBV6-1 to TRBJ1-1; D is possibly TRBD1 (6 bases). The CDR3 runs to 14 residues. V lost 6 bases and J 2 bases, leaving 13 bases between the germline ends. CDR1 is MNHNS, CDR2 SASEGT, per germline. The DNA for the CDR3 is TGTGCCAGCAGCCCCGGGACATTAAACACTGAAGCTTTCTTT. It yields the protein CASSPGTLNTEAFF.

Here the CDR3 reads CASSVGGLHYGYTF. The DNA of the CDR3 is TGTGCCAGCAGCGTAGGGGGGCTCCACTATGGCTACACCTTC. The genes are TRBV9 and TRBJ1-2, with D possibly being TRBD1 (6 bases). Trimming shortened V by 0 bases and J by 3 bases, and 9 bases separated the two germline ends. The germline V gene has CDR1 SGDLS and CDR2 YYNGEE. The CDR3 totals 14 residues.

This clone was detected only once. V gene TRBV19 combines with J gene TRBJ1-5; D not resolved. Trimming pared 1 base from V and 0 bases from J, leaving 10 bases between. CDR3 size: 16 residues. The germline gives CDR1 LNHDA, CDR2 SQIVND (reference sequence). The CDR3 nucleotides are TGTGCCAGTAGTATAGCTCGAGCAGATAGCAATCAGCCCCAGCATTTT. This gives the protein CASSIARADSNQPQHF.

For this clone: Different DNA sequences within this sample yield the same CDR3. The chain links TRBV5-1 to TRBJ2-1; 9 nucleotides line up with TRBD1. The CDR3 is made up of 14 amino acids. Germline values: CDR1 SGHRS, CDR2 YFSETQ. V shed 0 bases, J shed 7 bases, and the junction held 2 bases outside the gene matches. The CDR3 nucleotides read TGCGCCAGCAGCTTGGGACAGGGGGTGAATGAGCAGTTCTTC. This sequence encodes CASSLGQGVNEQFF.

The chain joins TRBV7-2 to TRBJ1-2, with D uncertain. The CDR3 covers 18 residues. Per the germline V gene, CDR1 is SGHTA and CDR2 is FQGNSA. V lost 5 bases and J lost 4, with 26 bases in between. CDR3 DNA: TGTGCCAGCAGCCGCTCTGTCCTGGCAGCGGGGAAGACCTATGGCTACACCTTC. This gives the protein CASSRSVLAAGKTYGYTF.

CDR3 sequence reads: CATRGQGNTEAFF. In DNA form, the CDR3 reads TGTGCCACTCGGGGACAGGGTAACACTGAAGCTTTCTTT. This chain connects TRBV25-1 to TRBJ1-1; 9 nucleotides match TRBD1. CDR3 length: 13 residues. The germline V gene has CDR1 MGHDK and CDR2 SYGVNS. With 10 bases clipped from V and 2 bases from J, the junction kept 5 bases outside the gene matches. Full variable domain (rest looked up from reference TRBV25-1 and TRBJ1-1): EADIYQTPRYLVIGTGKKITLECSQTMGHDKMYWYQQDPGMELHLIHYSYGVNSTEKGDLSSESTVSRIRTEHFPLTLESARPSHTSQYLCATRGQGNTEAFFGQGTRLTVV.

The rearrangement links TRBV28 to TRBJ2-7; D possibly corresponds to TRBD1 (6 bases). This CDR3 is built from 15 residues. Germline CDR1 MDHEN, CDR2 SYDVKM. Deletions cut 5 bases from V and 3 bases from J, with 17 bases between. CDR3: CASSPHRVVNYEQYF. CDR3 in DNA: TGTGCCAGCAGTCCACACAGGGTCGTAAACTACGAGCAGTACTTC. The full variable domain, with the rest looked up from reference TRBV28 and TRBJ2-7, is DVKVTQSSRYLVKRTGEKVFLECVQDMDHENMFWYRQDPGLGLRLIYFSYDVKMKEKGDIPEGYSVSREKKERFSLILESASTNQTSMYLCASSPHRVVNYEQYFGPGTRLTVT.

The V and J genes are TRBV28 and TRBJ2-2; TRBD1 matches 8 bases. The CDR3 spans 16 residues. The V segment lost 6 bases and the J segment 4 bases; nucleotides outside the gene matches: 10. CDR1 and CDR2 (germline): MDHEN, SYDVKM. CDR3 DNA: TGTGCCAGCAGGCCAAGGACAGGGCTAGCCACCGGGGAGCTGTTTTTT. Its translation: CASRPRTGLATGELFF.

The chain is built from TRBV6-1 and TRBJ2-3, with 7 bases fitting TRBD1. The CDR3 is made up of 18 amino acids. Germline CDR1 and CDR2: MNHNS and SASEGT. With V trimmed by 1 base and J by 2 bases, 12 bases remained unmatched. The CDR3 region has the DNA TGTGCCAGCAGTGAAGGAAGGTCGACAGGGCCCACCACAGATACGCAGTATTTT. It is translated as CASSEGRSTGPTTDTQYF.

To note about this clone: Other DNA sequences in this sample translate to the same CDR3. The chain links TRBV5-1 to TRBJ2-3; TRBD1 might be the D (5 bases). The germline V gene encodes CDR1 SGHRS and CDR2 YFSETQ. V dropped 4 bases and J dropped 0 bases, with 12 bases sitting between them. This CDR3 has 15 amino acids. The CDR3 DNA follows: TGCGCCAGCAGCCCAGGACAAACTAGCACAGATACGCAGTATTTT. Translated, it gives CASSPGQTSTDTQYF.

The chain recombines TRBV6-5 with TRBJ1-6; D is undetermined. Trimming removed 8 bases at V and 10 bases at J, with 18 bases between. The CDR3 totals 14 residues. Per germline, CDR1 MNHEY and CDR2 SVGAGI. CDR3 amino acids: CASSPSRSGSPLHF. The DNA of the CDR3 is TGTGCCAGCTCCCCCAGCCGGTCTGGATCACCCCTCCACTTT.

The chain has TRBV7-9 and TRBJ1-5, with 10 bases matching TRBD1. The length of the CDR3 is 17 residues. Germline CDR1 and CDR2: SEHNR and FQNEAQ (reference sequence). J lost 6 bases, V lost 1 base, and 9 bases had no gene match. The CDR3 sequence: CASSLVTGTGVSQPQHF. CDR3 bases: TGTGCCAGCAGCTTAGTGACCGGGACAGGGGTTAGTCAGCCCCAGCATTTT.

This clone was recorded only once. The gene calls are TRBV11-2 and TRBJ1-6; TRBD1 matches at 8 bases. V lost 3 bases, J lost 6 bases, and 1 base stayed unmatched. Germline CDR1 and CDR2: SGHAT and FQNNGV. The CDR3 loop spans 14 amino acids. CDR3 DNA: TGTGCCAGCAGCTTGGACAGGGCTAATTCACCCCTCCACTTT. This gives the protein CASSLDRANSPLHF.

This clone was recorded only once. The CDR3 sequence: CASSETTGVGQPQHF. DNA of the CDR3: TGTGCCAGCAGTGAAACGACAGGGGTGGGTCAGCCCCAGCATTTT. The gene calls are TRBV2 and TRBJ1-5, with 8 positions matching TRBD1. The V gene's germline CDR1 is SNHLY and CDR2 FYNNEI. The CDR3 sequence is 15 residues long. J gave up 6 bases and V 2 bases, and 6 bases lay outside the gene matches.

The chain joins TRBV10-3 to TRBJ2-6, with 10 bases lining up with TRBD1. Germline V gene sequence: CDR1 ENHRY, CDR2 SYGVKD. CDR3 size: 19 residues. V was pared by 3 bases and J by 0 bases, with 8 bases of the junction left unmatched. The CDR3 reads CAISDRDRGPPSGANVLTF. The CDR3 nucleotides read TGTGCCATCAGTGACAGGGACAGGGGACCACCCTCTGGGGCCAACGTCCTGACTTTC.

This clone is a singleton in its sample. The J gene is TRBJ2-7, the V gene TRBV6-5; the D is unclear. Germline V gene sequence: CDR1 MNHEY, CDR2 SVGAGI. The CDR3 has 15 amino acids. With 0 bases removed from V and 2 bases from J, the gap between germline ends came to 11 bases. The CDR3 is CASSYSKGSTYEQYF. The CDR3 bases are TGTGCCAGCAGTTACTCGAAGGGATCTACCTACGAGCAGTACTTC.

The rearrangement uses TRBV18 and TRBJ2-5; no clear D gene. V was shortened by 1 base and J by 2 bases, with 8 bases between the two germline ends. CDR3 size: 14 residues. The germline V gene has CDR1 KGHSH and CDR2 LQKENI. CDR3 residues: CASSPRTEQETQYF. The CDR3 DNA reads TGTGCCAGCTCACCACGAACAGAGCAAGAGACCCAGTACTTC. Full variable domain (missing parts from reference TRBV18 and TRBJ2-5): NAGVMQNPRHLVRRRGQEARLRCSPMKGHSHVYWYRQLPEEGLKFMVYLQKENIIDESGMPKERFSAEFPKEGPSILRIQQVVRGDSAAYFCASSPRTEQETQYFGPGTRLLVL.

Concerning this clone: The sample carries other DNA sequences with the same CDR3. V usage is TRBV7-3 and J usage is TRBJ2-3; D perhaps matches TRBD2 (5 bases). V lost 2 bases and J 3 bases, leaving 12 bases between the germline ends. The CDR3 is made up of 15 amino acids. Germline lookup yields CDR1 SGHTA and CDR2 FQGTGA. The CDR3 coding sequence is TGTGCCAGCAGCTTAGGTGGGAGAGGGACAGATACGCAGTATTTT. Translation: CASSLGGRGTDTQYF.

Concerning this clone: Other DNA sequences from this sample encode an identical CDR3 as well. V usage is TRBV18 and J usage is TRBJ2-5, with TRBD2 as a possible D gene (7 bases). The germline V gene encodes CDR1 KGHSH and CDR2 LQKENI. The CDR3 spans 14 residues. V lost 0 bases and J 5 bases, leaving 10 bases between the germline ends. CDR3 DNA: TGTGCCAGCTCACCACCCGGGGGGCGCGAGACCCAGTACTTC. It is translated as CASSPPGGRETQYF.

The chain joins TRBV30 to TRBJ1-2; a weak D match, TRBD1 (5 bases). This CDR3 comprises 17 residues. Germline V gene sequence: CDR1 GTSNPN, CDR2 SVGIG (reference sequence). V lost 0 bases, J lost 4 bases, and 21 bases lay in between. This chain's CDR3 is CAWSVTGTGQGFYGYTF. The CDR3 bases are TGTGCCTGGAGTGTAACCGGGACGGGGCAAGGATTCTATGGCTACACCTTC.

This clone was counted once. The V and J genes are TRBV2 and TRBJ2-1; possibly TRBD1 for D (6 bases). The germline gives CDR1 SNHLY, CDR2 FYNNEI. The germline V and J ends were trimmed by 4 bases and 9 bases, with 10 bases remaining between them. The CDR3 is made up of 12 amino acids. The CDR3 is CASSVRTAEQFF. In DNA, the CDR3 is TGTGCCAGCAGTGTACGGACAGCTGAGCAGTTCTTC. Filled out from reference TRBV2 and TRBJ2-1, the complete variable domain reads EPEVTQTPSHQVTQMGQEVILRCVPISNHLYFYWYRQILGQKVEFLVSFYNNEISEKSEIFDDQFSVERPDGSNFTLKIRSTKLEDSAMYFCASSVRTAEQFFGPGTRLTVL.

The J gene is TRBJ1-3, the V gene TRBV28; D is ambiguous. Germline V gives CDR1 MDHEN, CDR2 SYDVKM. Trimming stripped 4 bases from V and 3 bases from J, with 13 bases between. The CDR3 is 15 residues long. This chain's CDR3 is CASSSSDNVGNTIYF. DNA for the CDR3: TGTGCCAGCAGTTCGTCCGATAATGTTGGAAACACCATATATTTT.

The genes are TRBV7-6 and TRBJ2-2, with 7 bases fitting TRBD2. J lost 5 bases, V lost 2 bases, and 5 bases had no gene match. The CDR3 runs to 15 residues. Germline V gene sequence: CDR1 SGHVS, CDR2 FNYEAQ. DNA for the CDR3: TGTGCCAGCAGCTTACAGGCGGGAGTTACCGGGGAGCTGTTTTTT. Residues: CASSLQAGVTGELFF.

J is TRBJ2-5 and V is TRBV7-2; TRBD1 might be the D (6 bases). Germline V lookup: CDR1 SGHTA, CDR2 FQGNSA. V lost 4 bases and J lost 3, with 15 bases in between. This CDR3 spans 15 amino acids. The CDR3 here is CASSYSGTTEETQYF. CDR3 DNA: TGTGCCAGCAGCTATTCCGGGACAACAGAAGAGACCCAGTACTTC.

Concerning this clone: Other DNA sequences in this specimen translate into the identical CDR3. The rearrangement uses TRBV6-6 and TRBJ2-2; 9 nucleotides line up with TRBD2. J lost 2 bases, V lost 6 bases, and 4 bases had no gene match. Germline V lookup: CDR1 MNHNY, CDR2 SVGAGI (reference sequence). The CDR3 consists of 15 residues. CDR3 protein: CASRETSGNTGELFF. DNA of the CDR3: TGTGCCAGCAGGGAGACTAGCGGTAACACCGGGGAGCTGTTTTTT.